This T cell receptor beta chain was recorded in a study of molecular identifiers for immune sequencing clone quantification. Study-level background: Replicate runs used RNA from roughly 21,000 or 96,000 naive CD8 cells, which was split five ways into aliquots, and four of those aliquots were then sequenced. The study's findings and limits: Barcodes shared by identical TCR molecules could lead to underestimated sizes of highly expanded clones. Beyond 20 RNA copies, clones held over 98% of effector molecules, compared with under 1% in naive cells.

This clonotype was detected a few times. Its antigen remains unidentified. Listed TCR primers, together with previously described methods, were used for the bulk TCR libraries. MiXCR, applied by TCRdb to the PCR reads, yields one record per CDR3 protein. The data contain under 350,000 distinct CDR3 sequences, roughly a quarter of them seen just once; the ten biggest clones take up roughly 0.7%. The CDR3 runs to 17 residues. V dropped 0 bases and J dropped 9 bases, with 23 bases sitting between them. Germline assignment: CDR1 SGHDT and CDR2 YYEEEE. The chain links TRBV5-6 to TRBJ2-3; D call uncertain. The sequence was collected from a human donor in good health. Some libraries in this study had Jurkat cell RNA spiked in. What was sequenced was naive CD8+ T cells from blood, with Jurkat cell RNA spiked in. As for subset: FACS-sorted CD8+CD4-CCR7+CD45RA+ naive T cells. This chain's CDR3 is CASSLAGWWGTVDTQYF. CDR3 bases: TGTGCCAGCAGCTTGGCCGGGTGGTGGGGAACCGTTGACACGCAGTATTTT.